The table lists the clone carrying this TCR beta chain with a few counts. The record originates from a study of blood T cells in healthy people across ages. This CDR3 is 15 amino acids long. Per the germline V gene, CDR1 is SQVTM and CDR2 is ANQGSEA. Germline trimming cut 2 bases from V and 4 bases from J; bases unmatched to any gene: 7. Next came a second PCR, run for about 7 to 12 cycles, which used a sample-barcoded 5' primer along with a J-beta primer mix. From the 5' RACE reads, TCRdb called clonotypes with MiXCR, one entry per CDR3 protein. The sample records around 790,000 distinct CDR3 sequences, roughly 44% being singletons.

The chain is built from TRBV29-1 and TRBJ2-3, with TRBD1 identical over 9 bases. Sample: blood. The receptor was isolated from a man aged 60-69 years in good health. CDR3 nucleotides: TGCAGCGTTGAACGTGCGACAGGGGGAGCAGATACGCAGTATTTT. It encodes CSVERATGGADTQYF.